Listed below are T cell receptor beta chains from one sample, sequenced in a study of T cell responses to AZD1222 COVID-19 vaccine. Profiling relied on immunoSEQ multiplex PCR, and the TCRdb table lists in-frame clones only, not all of them. The table lists around 190,000 clones, approximately 92% of them singletons. The sample was peripheral blood, taken on day 0 of AZD1222 vaccination. These receptor sequences come from an adult in good health. Each CDR3 is given with its conserved first and last residue. The D gene is left open where the match is weak. Rows give clone size only sometimes, using once, few, many, or a class for an expanded clone.

TRBV7-8,.,TRBJ1-2,.,CASSLGTANYGYTF,TGTGCCAGCAGCTTAGGGACAGCTAACTATGGCTACACCTTC
TRBV7-2,.,TRBJ1-1,once,CASSLHRAGAEAFF,TGTGCCAGCAGCTTACACAGGGCGGGAGCTGAAGCTTTCTTT
TRBV19,TRBD2,TRBJ2-5,.,CASSSGTSGETQYF,TGTGCCAGTAGTTCCGGGACTAGTGGAGAGACCCAGTACTTC
TRBV25-1,TRBD1,TRBJ1-1,.,CASSDNRGVFEAFF,TGTGCCAGCAGCGATAACAGGGGGGTATTTGAAGCTTTCTTT
TRBV7-7,.,TRBJ2-3,.,CASSLALGAGDTQYF,TGTGCCAGCAGCTTAGCGCTGGGGGCCGGAGATACGCAGTATTTT
TRBV7-6,.,TRBJ2-3,.,CASSDPLAGGRADTQYF,TGTGCCAGCAGCGACCCGCTCGCCGGCGGTCGCGCAGATACGCAGTATTTT
TRBV5-5,TRBD1,TRBJ1-2,.,CASSSNFGTGFTYGYTF,TGTGCCAGCAGTTCGAACTTCGGGACAGGGTTTACCTATGGCTACACCTTC
TRBV5-1,TRBD1,TRBJ1-6,.,CASSLQTGVDSPLHF,TGCGCCAGCAGCTTGCAGACAGGGGTAGATTCACCCCTCCACTTT
TRBV28,.,TRBJ1-2,.,CAPPGGYTF,TGTGCCCCCCCTGGTGGCTACACCTTC
TRBV6-1,.,TRBJ1-1,.,CASSEGVWDTEAFF,TGTGCCAGCAGTGAAGGTGTCTGGGACACTGAAGCTTTCTTT
TRBV6-2/TRBV6-3,.,TRBJ2-1,.,CASSYDGHYNEQFF,TGTGCCAGCAGTTACGACGGGCATTACAATGAGCAGTTCTTC
TRBV10-3,.,TRBJ2-1,.,CAPGGSGGPYNEQFF,TGTGCACCAGGGGGGAGCGGGGGACCGTACAATGAGCAGTTCTTC
TRBV15,.,TRBJ2-3,.,CATSLTSWTDTQYF,TGTGCCACCAGTCTCACCAGCTGGACAGATACGCAGTATTTT
TRBV7-3,.,TRBJ1-5,.,CASSPTGTTNQPQHF,TGTGCCAGCAGCCCCACCGGGACAACTAATCAGCCCCAGCATTTT
TRBV7-3,.,TRBJ2-2,.,CASSRGTLDGELFF,TGTGCCAGCAGCCGAGGGACGCTTGACGGGGAGCTGTTTTTT
TRBV7-8,.,TRBJ2-1,.,CASSLAEYNEQFF,TGTGCCAGCAGCTTAGCGGAGTACAATGAGCAGTTCTTC
TRBV3-1/TRBV3-2,.,TRBJ1-5,.,CASSQGIPWDPLGPQHF,TGTGCCAGCAGCCAAGGCATCCCCTGGGACCCCCTGGGGCCCCAGCATTTT
TRBV5-6,.,TRBJ1-1,.,CASTTGGLTEAFF,TGTGCCAGTACGACAGGAGGGTTAACTGAAGCTTTCTTT
TRBV30,TRBD2,TRBJ2-1,few,CAWRTSSGGAGEQFF,TGTGCCTGGAGGACCTCTAGCGGGGGGGCAGGTGAGCAGTTCTTC
TRBV12-5,.,TRBJ2-5,.,CASGTKGLYQETQYF,TGTGCTAGTGGTACCAAAGGGCTGTACCAAGAGACCCAGTACTTC
TRBV7-8,.,TRBJ1-1,.,CASSLVGDTEAFF,TGTGCCAGCAGCTTAGTTGGAGACACTGAAGCTTTCTTT
TRBV5-1,.,TRBJ2-1,.,CASSLGTYSYNEQFF,TGCGCCAGCAGCCTGGGGACATACTCCTACAATGAGCAGTTCTTC
TRBV10-3,.,TRBJ1-1,.,CAISESIRWGEAFF,TGTGCCATCAGTGAGTCGATAAGGTGGGGTGAAGCTTTCTTT
TRBV27,TRBD1,TRBJ1-6,once,CASSWGGTGGSPLHF,TGTGCCAGCAGCTGGGGTGGGACAGGGGGTTCACCCCTCCACTTT
TRBV18,.,TRBJ1-1,.,CASSPFLGRTNTEAFF,TGTGCCAGCTCACCATTCCTGGGACGTACGAACACTGAAGCTTTCTTT
TRBV5-1,.,TRBJ1-6,.,CASSWREGGNSPLHF,TGCGCCAGCAGCTGGAGGGAGGGGGGAAATTCACCCCTCCACTTT
TRBV12-5,TRBD1,TRBJ1-5,.,CASGPFPPQGASNQPQHF,TGTGCTAGTGGTCCATTCCCCCCTCAGGGGGCGAGCAATCAGCCCCAGCATTTT
TRBV28,.,TRBJ2-3,.,CASSHVEGRAQYTQYF,TGTGCCAGCAGTCACGTGGAGGGTAGGGCACAATATACGCAGTATTTT
TRBV5-1,.,TRBJ1-4,.,CASSLTQGWEKLFF,TGCGCCAGCAGCTTGACACAGGGATGGGAAAAACTGTTTTTT
TRBV18,.,TRBJ1-4,.,CASSPRDTSGEKLFF,TGTGCCAGCTCACCCAGGGACACTTCGGGTGAAAAACTGTTTTTT
TRBV28,.,TRBJ1-2,.,CASSPLAAGYTF,TGTGCCAGCAGTCCCCTTGCGGCTGGCTACACCTTC
TRBV29-1,.,TRBJ1-1,.,CSVDRNTEAFF,TGCAGCGTTGATAGGAACACTGAAGCTTTCTTT
TRBV7-9,.,TRBJ1-1,.,CASSLGWGLVNTEAFF,TGTGCCAGCAGCTTAGGGTGGGGCCTGGTGAACACTGAAGCTTTCTTT
TRBV5-6,.,TRBJ2-7,.,CASSLDLIEQYF,TGTGCCAGCAGCTTGGACCTAATCGAGCAGTACTTC
TRBV4-1,TRBD1,TRBJ1-6,.,CASSPNRDRNSPLHF,TGCGCCAGCAGCCCTAACCGGGACAGGAATTCACCCCTCCACTTT
TRBV7-3,.,TRBJ1-1,.,CASSLSLTGEAFF,TGTGCCAGCAGCCTGAGCTTAACCGGTGAAGCTTTCTTT
TRBV5-1,.,TRBJ1-4,.,CASSPGNSLATNEKLFF,TGCGCCAGCAGCCCTGGGAACTCTCTTGCAACTAATGAAAAACTGTTTTTT